The clone carrying this T cell receptor (beta chain) was recorded a few times. Its target is not known. CDR3 length equals 12 residues. Trimming stripped 5 bases from V and 7 bases from J, with 10 bases between. Germline CDR1 is LNHNV and CDR2 is YYDKDF (reference sequence). The sample originates from a study of vaccination and CD4 T cells after COVID-19. As for treatment: roughly ten-day PBMC culture with coronavirus spike peptide pools or control peptides (ViraFEST assay). Cultured CD4+ T cell DNA underwent sequencing with the Oncomine TCR Beta short-read assay. TCRdb used MiXCR to reprocess the PCR reads, holding one entry per CDR3 protein. The sample contains over 8,500 distinct CDR3 sequences, roughly 24% of which appear only once.

The receptor's source is a human donor who had recovered from COVID-19. This chain links TRBV15 with TRBJ2-3; D is unclear. The specimen comprised CD4+ T cells from blood, cultured in vitro, sampled after SARS-CoV-2 vaccination. DNA for the CDR3: TGTGCCACCAGCGGACGGGTGAATACGCAGTATTTT. Its protein is CATSGRVNTQYF.